These 16 T cell receptor beta chains originate from one sample sequenced in a study of CD8+ T cells in alopecia areata. RNA was extracted and reverse transcribed into cDNA as the sequencing template. The protocol was immunoSEQ multiplex PCR, while the TCRdb copy is restricted to in-frame clones and leaves out a portion. The sample has 150,000 to 200,000 clones, under 80% seen once. Treatment given: oral pan-JAK inhibitor, 5-10 mg twice daily. The material sequenced was CD4+ T cells sorted from blood, taken between weeks 47 and 50, from a patient treated with tofacitinib. The receptors were gathered from a human donor with alopecia areata.

The gene calls are TRBV6-5 and TRBJ2-1; 8 bases fit TRBD2. CDR3 length: 15 residues. Germline V gene lookup returns CDR1 MNHEY and CDR2 SVGAGI. V trimming: 4 bases; J trimming: 4 bases; junction bases outside the gene matches: 6. Here the CDR3 DNA reads TGTGCCAGCAGTTCAACGGGGGGGATATACAATGAGCAGTTCTTC. The encoded protein is CASSSTGGIYNEQFF.

The chain uses TRBV18 and TRBJ1-1, with TRBD1 as a possible D gene (6 bases). Between the trimmed V and J ends, which lost 4 bases and 1 base, there was a span of 13 bases. CDR3 length: 15 amino acids. Germline CDR1 is KGHSH and CDR2 is LQKENI. The CDR3 here is CASSLARTENTEAFF. CDR3 in DNA: TGTGCCAGCTCACTGGCCCGGACAGAGAACACTGAAGCTTTCTTT.

The chain links TRBV11-2 to TRBJ2-2; D is unclear. CDR1 SGHAT and CDR2 FQNNGV come from the germline V gene. Trimming took off 0 bases at V and 2 bases at J, with 7 bases between the two ends. The CDR3 totals 15 residues. The CDR3 nucleotides read TGTGCCAGCAGCTTAGACGCTCCCAACACCGGGGAGCTGTTTTTT. The encoded protein is CASSLDAPNTGELFF.

V is TRBV11-2 and J is TRBJ1-1; no reliable D call. The ends were cut back, 1 base at V and 1 base at J, with 10 bases in the middle. Germline V gene sequence: CDR1 SGHAT, CDR2 FQNNGV. The CDR3 is 15 amino acids. The CDR3 here is CASSLGYAPNTEAFF. The CDR3, as DNA: TGTGCCAGCAGCTTAGGTTACGCACCGAACACTGAAGCTTTCTTT.

The chain links TRBV4-3 to TRBJ1-1, with TRBD1 as a possible D gene (6 bases). Trimming pared 0 bases from V and 8 bases from J, leaving 13 bases between. The CDR3 covers 14 residues. The germline V gene encodes CDR1 LGHNA and CDR2 YSLEER. The DNA of the CDR3 is TGCGCCAGCAGCCAAGATCTTTTGACAGGAGAAGCTTTCTTT. Translating it yields CASSQDLLTGEAFF.

The V and J genes are TRBV5-1 and TRBJ2-1; either TRBD1 or TRBD2 may fit D (5 bases each). Trimming stripped 6 bases from V and 2 bases from J, with 15 bases between. This CDR3 spans 15 amino acids. CDR1 and CDR2 from the germline V gene are SGHRS and YFSETQ. CDR3 nucleotides: TGCGCCAGCACCTTTACTGGGACGCCCTACAATGAGCAGTTCTTC. Residues: CASTFTGTPYNEQFF.

V and J are TRBV5-6 and TRBJ2-4, with a possible D match to TRBD2 (6 bases). Trimming pared 3 bases from V and 2 bases from J, leaving 15 bases between. CDR3 length: 16 residues. Germline assignment: CDR1 SGHDT and CDR2 YYEEEE. CDR3 amino acids: CASSSRGGRTKNIQYF. As DNA, the CDR3 is TGTGCCAGCAGCTCCCGTGGGGGGAGGACCAAAAACATTCAGTACTTC.

The chain couples TRBV10-3 to TRBJ2-1; possible D gene TRBD1, 5 bases. Trimming stripped 5 bases from V and 5 bases from J, with 10 bases between. The germline gives CDR1 ENHRY, CDR2 SYGVKD. This CDR3 has 13 residues. The DNA of the CDR3 is TGTGCCATCAGTTCACAGGAACACAATGAGCAGTTCTTC. This gives the protein CAISSQEHNEQFF.

The sample holds a few counts of this clone. The CDR3 protein is CASSIGRGRGYTGELFF. CDR3 sequence (DNA): TGTGCCAGTAGTATAGGACGAGGGCGAGGTTACACCGGGGAGCTGTTTTTT. The rearrangement joins TRBV19 to TRBJ2-2, with a possible D match to TRBD2 (5 bases). The CDR3 is 17 residues long. V gave up 1 base and J gave up 3 bases, with 15 bases separating them. The germline gives CDR1 LNHDA, CDR2 SQIVND (reference sequence).

This clone was seen at least ten times. V usage is TRBV5-6 and J usage is TRBJ2-5; no reliable D call. Per the germline V gene, CDR1 is SGHDT and CDR2 is YYEEEE. This CDR3 region has 12 residues. V was pared by 4 bases and J by 1 base, with 5 bases between. The DNA of the CDR3 is TGTGCCAGCAGCCGGGTCCAAGAGACCCAGTACTTC. This encodes CASSRVQETQYF.

V gene TRBV19 combines with J gene TRBJ2-5, with unresolved D. Germline V CDR1 and CDR2: LNHDA, SQIVND (reference sequence). CDR3 length: 15 amino acids. V dropped 8 bases and J dropped 5 bases, with 21 bases sitting between them. CDR3 region: CASGRTTTELETQYF. DNA of the CDR3: TGTGCCAGTGGTCGAACCACGACGGAGCTGGAGACCCAGTACTTC.

V gene TRBV5-1 combines with J gene TRBJ2-3; 7 bases are a match to TRBD1. The CDR3 consists of 15 residues. Germline CDR1 is SGHRS and CDR2 is YFSETQ. The trim removed 1 base at V and 2 bases at J, leaving 4 bases unmatched. In DNA, the CDR3 is TGCGCCAGCAGCTTGACAGGGGTGCTCACAGATACGCAGTATTTT. Its protein product is CASSLTGVLTDTQYF.

The chain carries TRBV15 and TRBJ2-5; 8 nucleotides line up with TRBD1. Trimming took 10 bases from V and 3 from J; bases not matched to a gene: 16. CDR1 and CDR2 from the germline V gene are LNHNV and YYDKDF (reference sequence). The CDR3 loop spans 16 amino acids. CDR3 protein: CAIGRTGSVGEETQYF. The CDR3 nucleotides are TGTGCCATAGGAAGGACAGGGAGTGTGGGGGAAGAGACCCAGTACTTC. Supplemented by reference TRBV15 and TRBJ2-5, the full variable domain reads DAMVIQNPRYQVTQFGKPVTLSCSQTLNHNVMYWYQQKSSQAPKLLFHYYDKDFNNEADTPDNFQSRRPNTSFCFLDIRSPGLGDTAMYLCAIGRTGSVGEETQYFGPGTRLLVL.

The J gene is TRBJ2-1, the V gene TRBV20-1; D gene uncertain. Trimming took 3 bases from V and 10 from J, leaving 7 bases between them. The V gene's germline CDR1 is DFQATT and CDR2 SNEGSKA (reference sequence). CDR3 length: 10 residues. CDR3 sequence (DNA): TGCAGTGCTAGGAAAGAGGAGCAGTTCTTC. Encoded protein: CSARKEEQFF.

The chain combines TRBV7-8 with TRBJ2-3; no clear D gene. Germline V gene data show CDR1 as SGHVS and CDR2 as FQNEAQ. The CDR3 consists of 18 residues. V dropped 4 bases and J dropped 0 bases, with 20 bases sitting between them. CDR3 sequence: CASSSRNLSPRSTDTQYF. In DNA form, the CDR3 reads TGTGCCAGCAGCTCCCGGAACTTAAGCCCCCGTAGCACAGATACGCAGTATTTT. The full variable domain, with the rest looked up from reference TRBV7-8 and TRBJ2-3, is GAGVSQSPRYKVAKRGQDVALRCDPISGHVSLFWYQQALGQGPEFLTYFQNEAQLDKSGLPSDRFFAERPEGSVSTLKIQRTQQEDSAVYLCASSSRNLSPRSTDTQYFGPGTRLTVL.

The chain couples TRBV30 to TRBJ1-6, with 7 nucleotides matching TRBD1. The CDR3 has 16 residues. V dropped 1 base and J dropped 12; count of bases not matched to a gene: 15. The germline V gene has CDR1 GTSNPN and CDR2 SVGIG (reference sequence). CDR3 residues: CAWSEDRPGHRVPLHF. CDR3 DNA: TGTGCCTGGAGTGAGGACAGGCCTGGGCACCGGGTACCCCTCCACTTT.